This is a list of T cell receptor beta chains from one sample in a study of blood T cell repertoires in COVID-19. Data came from immunoSEQ multiplex PCR; TCRdb stores just in-frame clones and leaves some out. The sample carries over 75,000 clones, 90% recorded once. Material: peripheral blood. The source of these receptors is a man aged 55 to 70 with acute or convalescent COVID-19. Each CDR3 is given with its conserved first and last residue. A D gene is named only where the DNA matches it firmly. Size is omitted from some rows. Given values are once, few, many or a class for expanded clones.

V gene,J gene,CDR3 length,clone size,D gene,CDR3 protein,CDR3 DNA
TRBV24-1,TRBJ2-2,16,NA,TRBD1,CATSAFRDRDSGELFF,TGTGCCACCAGTGCGTTCCGGGACAGGGATAGCGGGGAGCTGTTTTTT
TRBV27,TRBJ2-4,12,NA,NA,CASGSLGNIQYF,TGTGCCAGTGGGAGTTTGGGAAACATTCAGTACTTC
TRBV28,TRBJ1-1,15,once,TRBD1,CASSLTGVGNTEAFF,TGTGCCAGCAGTCTAACAGGGGTCGGGAACACTGAAGCTTTCTTT
TRBV7-2,TRBJ1-2,16,NA,TRBD1,CASSFNAGGTNYGYTF,TGTGCCAGCAGCTTTAATGCAGGGGGTACGAACTATGGCTACACCTTC
TRBV11-1,TRBJ2-3,15,NA,TRBD2,CASSFVAGDTDTQYF,TGTGCCAGCAGCTTCGTAGCGGGGGACACAGATACGCAGTATTTT
TRBV27,TRBJ2-1,12,NA,NA,CASGSSYNEQFF,TGTGCCAGCGGGAGCTCCTACAATGAGCAGTTCTTC
TRBV27,TRBJ1-1,14,NA,NA,CASSLSWEGTEAFF,TGTGCCAGCAGTTTATCGTGGGAGGGCACTGAAGCTTTCTTT
TRBV24-1,TRBJ2-1,15,NA,TRBD1,CATSRQGAPGNEQFF,TGTGCCACCAGTAGGCAGGGGGCGCCGGGCAATGAGCAGTTCTTC
TRBV3-1/TRBV3-2,TRBJ1-1,14,once,NA,CASSQDPGDTEAFF,TGTGCCAGCAGCCAAGATCCGGGGGACACTGAAGCTTTCTTT
TRBV6-2/TRBV6-3,TRBJ1-5,20,once,TRBD1,CASSYSSGQGLFYSNQPQHF,TGTGCCAGCAGTTACTCGTCGGGACAGGGACTATTTTATAGCAATCAGCCCCAGCATTTT
TRBV28,TRBJ2-1,14,NA,TRBD2,CASSIASGGNEQFF,TGTGCCAGCAGTATAGCTAGCGGGGGGAATGAGCAGTTCTTC
TRBV9,TRBJ2-3,15,NA,NA,CASSGPPPDTDTQYF,TGTGCCAGCAGCGGTCCCCCCCCAGACACAGATACGCAGTATTTT
TRBV4-3,TRBJ2-1,15,NA,TRBD2,CASSQDPTSENEQFF,TGCGCCAGCAGCCAGGACCCCACTAGCGAGAATGAGCAGTTCTTC
TRBV6-4,TRBJ2-7,13,NA,NA,CASSKAAGYEQYF,TGTGCCAGCAGTAAGGCTGCGGGCTACGAGCAGTACTTC
TRBV7-3,TRBJ2-1,14,NA,TRBD2,CASSLDGTSYEQFF,TGTGCCAGCAGCTTAGACGGGACTAGCTATGAGCAGTTCTTC
TRBV11-2,TRBJ1-4,14,NA,TRBD1,CASSYGQGGEKLFF,TGTGCCAGCAGCTATGGACAGGGCGGTGAAAAACTGTTTTTT
TRBV5-1,TRBJ2-7,16,NA,NA,CASSPGQSPTTYEQYF,TGCGCCAGCAGCCCTGGACAATCGCCGACAACCTACGAGCAGTACTTC
TRBV7-9,TRBJ2-3,15,NA,NA,CASPRSGERTDTQYF,TGTGCCAGCCCCCGATCCGGGGAGCGGACAGATACGCAGTATTTT
TRBV5-8,TRBJ2-7,15,NA,NA,CASSLSGSFSYEQYF,TGTGCCAGCAGCTTGAGTGGCTCCTTCTCCTACGAGCAGTACTTC
TRBV7-8,TRBJ1-1,11,once,NA,CASSRYTEAFF,TGTGCCAGCAGCCGCTACACTGAAGCTTTCTTT
TRBV9,TRBJ2-2,17,once,TRBD2,CASNVELAGDRPGELFF,TGTGCCAGCAACGTCGAACTAGCGGGAGATCGCCCCGGGGAGCTGTTTTTT
TRBV5-1,TRBJ2-4,15,NA,NA,CASSLVGESVNIQYF,TGCGCCAGCAGCTTGGTTGGGGAGTCGGTAAACATTCAGTACTTC
TRBV3-1/TRBV3-2,TRBJ2-1,16,NA,TRBD2,CASSQERTSGKNEQFF,TGTGCCAGCAGCCAAGAAAGGACTAGCGGGAAGAATGAGCAGTTCTTC
TRBV30,TRBJ1-2,15,NA,NA,CAWSLPTGRDYGYTF,TGTGCCTGGAGTCTCCCAACGGGCAGGGACTATGGCTACACCTTC
TRBV5-5,TRBJ1-1,13,NA,NA,CASSLGRNTEAFF,TGTGCCAGCAGCTTGGGGAGGAACACTGAAGCTTTCTTT
TRBV28,TRBJ2-1,14,NA,NA,CASSLWGRVHEQFF,TGTGCCAGCAGTTTATGGGGCAGGGTTCATGAGCAGTTCTTC
TRBV20-1,TRBJ1-6,14,NA,TRBD1,CSASDQGASSPLHF,TGCAGTGCTAGTGACCAGGGGGCTAGTTCACCCCTCCACTTT
TRBV28,TRBJ1-2,16,NA,NA,CASSFRGEGVYYGYTF,TGTGCCAGCAGTTTTCGGGGGGAGGGGGTTTACTATGGCTACACCTTC
TRBV12-3/TRBV12-4,TRBJ1-4,12,NA,NA,CASSSSGEKLFF,TGTGCCAGCAGTTCATCAGGGGAAAAACTGTTTTTT
TRBV20-1,TRBJ2-1,15,NA,TRBD2,CSASFREGSYNEQFF,TGCAGTGCTAGTTTTCGGGAGGGCTCCTACAATGAGCAGTTCTTC
TRBV10-3,TRBJ2-7,15,NA,TRBD2,CAISDYGGRVYEQYF,TGTGCCATCAGTGATTACGGCGGGAGGGTGTACGAGCAGTACTTC
TRBV6-5,TRBJ1-4,14,NA,NA,CASRPQALREKLFF,TGTGCCAGCAGACCACAGGCCCTTAGGGAAAAACTGTTTTTT
TRBV19,TRBJ1-2,15,NA,TRBD1,CASSTSRQGWYGYTF,TGTGCCAGTAGTACCTCAAGACAGGGTTGGTATGGCTACACCTTC
TRBV11-3,TRBJ2-3,17,NA,TRBD1,CASSLGGRGRNTDTQYF,TGTGCCAGCAGCTTAGGTGGCAGGGGGCGCAACACAGATACGCAGTATTTT
TRBV6-4,TRBJ1-6,18,NA,NA,CASSDYGKACSYNSPLHF,TGTGCCAGCAGTGATTACGGGAAGGCATGCTCCTATAATTCACCCCTCCACTTT
TRBV25-1,TRBJ2-5,14,NA,TRBD1,CASSVAGGQETQYF,TGTGCCAGCAGTGTAGCAGGGGGACAAGAGACCCAGTACTTC
TRBV13,TRBJ2-1,14,NA,NA,CASSTVGGYNEQFF,TGTGCCAGCAGCACAGTCGGGGGATACAATGAGCAGTTCTTC
TRBV7-9,TRBJ2-7,14,NA,NA,CASSLSLVAYEQYF,TGTGCCAGCAGCTTGTCCCTAGTGGCCTACGAGCAGTACTTC
TRBV7-2,TRBJ1-5,12,NA,NA,CASSLEEGSQHF,TGTGCCAGCAGCTTAGAAGAGGGTTCCCAGCATTTT
TRBV5-1,TRBJ2-2,16,NA,TRBD2,CASSLAGTRYTGELFF,TGCGCCAGCAGCTTGGCCGGGACTAGGTACACCGGGGAGCTGTTTTTT
TRBV11-3,TRBJ2-7,15,NA,TRBD2,CASSHHSGASYEQYF,TGTGCCAGCAGCCACCATAGCGGGGCTTCCTACGAGCAGTACTTC
TRBV7-8,TRBJ2-1,16,NA,TRBD2,CASSLIRLAANNEQFF,TGTGCCAGCAGCTTAATACGACTAGCGGCTAACAATGAGCAGTTCTTC
TRBV16,TRBJ2-1,13,NA,TRBD1,CASSPYPGQGQFF,TGTGCCAGCAGCCCCTACCCGGGACAGGGTCAGTTCTTC
TRBV4-1,TRBJ2-2,15,NA,TRBD1,CASSLGQGSTGELFF,TGCGCCAGCAGCCTGGGACAGGGGAGCACCGGGGAGCTGTTTTTT
TRBV10-2,TRBJ2-2,15,NA,TRBD1,CASSESKKAGGKMFF,TGCGCCAGCAGTGAATCGAAAAAAGCAGGGGGCAAGATGTTTTTT
TRBV6-2/TRBV6-3,TRBJ1-1,17,NA,NA,CASSSSPKRNMNTEAFF,TGTGCCAGCAGTTCCTCCCCCAAACGTAACATGAACACTGAAGCTTTCTTT
TRBV6-5,TRBJ2-5,13,NA,NA,CASSYLRSETQYF,TGTGCCAGCAGTTACCTGAGATCAGAGACCCAGTACTTC
TRBV11-2,TRBJ1-1,14,NA,NA,CASSLVRLNTEAFF,TGTGCCAGCAGCTTAGTCAGGCTTAACACTGAAGCTTTCTTT
TRBV3-1/TRBV3-2,TRBJ2-1,15,NA,TRBD2,CASSQFLADYNEQFF,TGTGCCAGCAGCCAATTCCTAGCGGACTACAATGAGCAGTTCTTC
TRBV7-8,TRBJ1-1,11,NA,NA,CASQGRTEAFF,TGTGCCAGCCAGGGCCGGACTGAAGCTTTCTTT
TRBV9,TRBJ2-1,15,NA,NA,CASSVDSYGDNEQFF,TGTGCCAGCAGCGTGGACTCCTATGGGGACAATGAGCAGTTCTTC
TRBV7-9,TRBJ2-3,14,few,NA,CASSLDGGTDTQYF,TGTGCCAGCAGCTTAGACGGGGGCACAGATACGCAGTATTTT
TRBV3-1/TRBV3-2,TRBJ2-7,17,NA,TRBD2,CASSQKAHREGRDEQYF,TGTGCCAGCAGCCAGAAAGCGCATAGGGAGGGACGGGACGAGCAGTACTTC
TRBV5-1,TRBJ2-7,15,NA,TRBD2,CASSLMSGGPYEQYF,TGCGCCAGCAGCTTGATGTCGGGGGGTCCCTACGAGCAGTACTTC